This TCR beta chain was recovered during a study of T cells in Graves' hyperthyroidism and ophthalmopathy. Relative to its sample, this clonotype is medium-sized. Antigen: not known. The source material, RNA transcripts, was used to amplify TCR beta CDR3 regions. In the first-round RT-PCR of the TCR CDR3, the HTBI primer set was used. TCRdb re-analysed the multiplex PCR reads in MiXCR, keeping a single row per CDR3 protein. Of 25,000 to 30,000 distinct CDR3 sequences listed, less than 45% are singletons. Newly diagnosed patients aged 18 to 65 had hyperthyroidism of under 2 months' duration. Source material for PBMCs was around 10 ml fresh peripheral blood. General study findings and limits: Most thyroid clonotypes expanded above 0.001 appeared in blood too. In validation, the model predicted ophthalmopathy. These predictions came a median about 6.8 months before onset.

V was shortened by 3 bases and J by 3 bases, with 4 bases between the two germline ends. Per germline, CDR1 SGHRS and CDR2 YFSETQ. CDR3 length: 12 amino acids. Sequences were obtained from blood. The chain uses TRBV5-1 and TRBJ2-1; D unresolved. This clonotype was obtained from a woman in her 30s with Graves' hyperthyroidism. The CDR3 coding sequence is TGCGCCAGCAGCTCTGGCTACAATGAGCAGTTCTTC. Its protein product is CASSSGYNEQFF.